The present entry profiles one T cell receptor beta chain with its context. This clonotype has a count of ten or more. Its recognized antigen is unknown. The record has no base qualities; no much larger clone is one base away. Stable Graves' hyperthyroidism was defined as the absence of progression to ophthalmopathy over 18 months of follow-up. The hyperthyroidism patients were between 18 and 65 years old and newly diagnosed, with a disease duration of less than 2 months. The study excluded patients with uncontrolled infections, other autoimmune diseases, pregnancy or lactation. Diagnoses were based on clinical symptoms, serum thyroxine and TRAb, thyroid ultrasound and orbital computed tomography. Ficoll-Paque density gradient centrifugation was used to isolate PBMCs from about 10 ml of fresh peripheral blood. Trizol reagent was used to extract total RNA, and RNA quality was then checked on an Agilent 2100 Bioanalyzer.

Amplification of TCR beta CDR3 regions was carried out from RNA transcripts. The TCR CDR3 was subjected to a first round of RT-PCR using the HTBI primer set and the Qiagen OneStep RT-PCR kit. A second multiplex PCR round built the libraries, followed by size selection and purification. Libraries were sequenced paired-end with 100 bp reads on an Illumina HiSeq2000. As for the original processing: Raw data were processed with SOAPnuke, discarding reads with adapters, uncalled bases, mean Phred below 15, or no exact constant-primer or identifier match. High-quality paired reads were merged with COPE v1.2.5, and unique nucleotide sequences were defined as clonotypes. MiTCR v1.1 was used to align the clonotypes against IMGT TRBV, TRBD and TRBJ reference segments. Analysis was restricted to V-J combinations with a frequency above 0.0001, which covered 99.2% of repertoires. A TCS score was defined as the ratio of F50 (clonal expansion) to E x V (chaos), with BLOSUM62-based TCRdist applied between CDR3 peptides within each V-J. Welch's t-statistics and random forest reduced 514 V-J features to 13, which were used in a naive Bayes classifier (R e1071). TCRdb reprocessed the public reads (quality trimming at Q25 with fastp, clone calling with MiXCR) and kept in-frame beta chains. Each CDR3 protein appears once, grouped with its most common genes and DNA. TCRdb's processing, not the study's, gives the V and J calls here. Across this sample there are a few hundred thousand distinct CDR3 sequences, with 15% to 19% seen only once. The top ten constitute around 6.6% of the sample.

Between the V and J ends, shortened by 3 bases and 3 bases respectively, the junction contains 6 bases. Taken from cysteine to phenylalanine, the CDR3 has 12 residues. Here the CDR3 DNA is all that survives: 36 bases in frame from base 1. This entry comes from a study of T cells in Graves' hyperthyroidism and ophthalmopathy (dated by TCRdb to the late 2010s). For the study in its entirety: Peripheral blood samples were taken at initial diagnosis, before any treatment was given. The paper reports TCR Vbeta CDR3 sequencing of fewer than 150 peripheral blood samples: around 45 ophthalmopathy, around 80 hyperthyroidism and 17 progressor patients. For training and testing, the 100 or so patients in the discovery cohort were randomly divided in a 7:3 ratio. To identify TCR V-J signatures that set the groups apart, the researchers used a discovery cohort of about a hundred patients, made up of about 44 with Graves' ophthalmopathy and approximately 57 with stable Graves' hyperthyroidism. Prospective prediction of ophthalmopathy was tested in an independent validation cohort consisting of 18 to 20 hyperthyroidism patients and some 16 patients who later progressed to ophthalmopathy. In addition, the study compared T-cell repertoires in thyroid tissue and in blood from about 6 Graves' hyperthyroidism patients. Once sampling was done, hyperthyroidism patients were given methimazole at a starting dose of 30 mg daily, whereas ophthalmopathy patients were given high-dose intravenous methylprednisolone.

General findings and caveats noted by the study authors: No statistical method was used to fix the sample size in advance, and group allocation was not hidden from the investigators. In cross-validation, a model built on a 13 V-J signature told ophthalmopathy apart from stable hyperthyroidism with about 90% sensitivity and around 81% specificity, and in testing the same model reached 80%/75%. Most expanded thyroid clonotypes (frequency above 0.001) were also detected in blood, a finding suggesting that blood repertoires may reflect thyroid immune responses. In validation, the model predicted progression to ophthalmopathy a median of about 6.8 months before onset, with about 70% sensitivity and about 72% specificity.

The sample consisted of blood. This sequence uses TRBV12-3 or TRBV12-4 and TRBJ2-7; the D gene is not confidently resolved. The clonotype originates from a woman under 40 with Graves' hyperthyroidism. The CDR3 protein: CASSFEFYEQYF. The DNA is as follows: TGTGCCAGCAGTTTTGAATTCTACGAGCAGTACTTC.